This T cell receptor (beta chain) was retrieved from a study of graft-versus-host responses after intestinal transplantation. Study summary: Once they had received anti-thymocyte globulin induction, all recipients took tacrolimus and steroids for about 3 years.

General study findings and limits: In recipient marrow, GvH clones were found, and some appeared first in ileum or blood. Early declines in HvG clones that occurred post-transplant were associated with peak circulating GvH clone levels.

The CDR3 is 14 amino acids. V was clipped by 2 bases and J by 3 bases, with 11 bases between them. CDR1 is ENHRY and CDR2 is SYGVKD in the germline V gene. In the case of this clone: What it recognizes is unknown.

TCRdb's table, derived via immunoSEQ multiplex PCR, lists solely in-frame clones and lacks some. The data show 98,000 or so clones, less than 90% seen once. This TCR was sampled from a human donor who received an intestinal transplant. J is TRBJ2-7 and V is TRBV10-3; D gene uncertain. The sequencing here drew on unstimulated CD4+ T cells sorted from spleen or lymph node cells, taken before intestinal transplant. The CDR3 bases are TGTGCCATCAGTGAGGGCAGGAATAACTACGAGCAGTACTTC. This gives the protein CAISEGRNNYEQYF.